Reported below is one T cell receptor (beta chain). Antigen: not known. The diagnostic workup employed clinical symptoms, serum thyroxine, TRAb, thyroid ultrasound and orbital computed tomography. The source of the sample is a study of Graves' ophthalmopathy and Graves' hyperthyroidism. CDR1 and CDR2 (germline): LGHNA, YNFKEQ. V dropped 1 base and J dropped 0 bases, with 18 bases sitting between them. CDR3 length: 19 amino acids. Study conclusions and caveats: Prediction of ophthalmopathy progression reached over 65% sensitivity and 72% to 80% specificity. Appearing in blood as well were most expanded thyroid clonotypes above 0.001 frequency.

RNA transcripts provided the template for amplifying TCR beta CDR3 regions. Second-round multiplex PCR followed a first-round RT-PCR using HTBI primers. Each CDR3 protein is one row after TCRdb ran MiXCR on the multiplex PCR reads. The sample yields about 500,000 distinct CDR3 sequences, less than 45% seen once. The sample taken for sequencing was peripheral blood or thyroid tissue (not recorded which). This chain joins TRBV4-2 and TRBJ1-4; TRBD1 might be the D (6 bases). The receptor comes from an adult man with Graves' hyperthyroidism. CDR3 residues: CASSQAALTGHATNEKLFF. The CDR3 nucleotides are TGTGCCAGCAGCCAAGCGGCGTTGACAGGCCATGCAACTAATGAAAAACTGTTTTTT.